This T cell receptor (beta chain) was captured in a study of T-cell reconstitution after alpha-beta-depleted transplantation in children. Molecular barcoding with unique molecular identifiers was used for the TCRbeta library. TCRdb passed the PCR reads through MiXCR, listing each CDR3 protein once. The table includes hundreds of thousands of distinct CDR3 sequences, 10% detected once. This clonotype showed up many times. The antigen is unknown. Whole-study findings and limits: Several hundred graft clones that had expanded were reportedly the source of alpha-beta T cells about two months after transplant.

The TCR originated in a boy in the first two years of life with acute myeloid leukemia, due to receive a stem cell transplant. The sequencing here drew on PBMCs, taken before TCRalphabeta/CD19-depleted stem cell transplant.

CDR3 sequence reads: CASSVGGLAGASEQFF. The CDR3 DNA sequence: TGTGCCAGCAGCGTAGGAGGGCTAGCGGGAGCTAGTGAGCAGTTCTTC. The gene calls are TRBV9 and TRBJ2-1, with 10 bases lining up with TRBD2. CDR3 length equals 16 residues. Trimming removed 0 bases from V and 9 bases from J; junction bases left unmatched: 9. Germline V gene data show CDR1 as SGDLS and CDR2 as YYNGEE.